The clone carrying this T cell receptor beta chain came up many times. The J segment lost 1 base and the V segment lost 4 bases, leaving 4 bases of the junction unmatched. In germline, CDR1 is SEHNR, CDR2 FQNEAQ (reference sequence). The CDR3 has 16 amino acids. These data originate in a study of molecular identifiers for immune sequencing clone quantification. TCRdb re-analysed the PCR reads in MiXCR, keeping a single row per CDR3 protein. Counted here are some 590,000 distinct CDR3 sequences, about 25% occurring once; the ten biggest clones make up about 0.8%. The source is a human donor in good health. Some libraries in this study had Jurkat cell RNA spiked in. The sequenced material came from naive CD8+ T cells from blood, with Jurkat cell RNA spiked in. Sample subset: FACS-sorted CD8+CD4-CCR7+CD45RA+ naive T cells. V is TRBV7-9 and J is TRBJ1-1; 12 bases are a match to TRBD1. DNA of the CDR3: TGTGCCAGCAGCTGGGACAGGGGGCGAAGGAACACTGAAGCTTTCTTT. Protein: CASSWDRGRRNTEAFF.